The 18 T cell receptor beta chains reported below all come from one sample, sequenced in a study of blood T cell repertoires in COVID-19 (dated by TCRdb to the early 2020s). Library preparation employed the immunoSEQ multiplex PCR assay. TCRdb limited this immuneACCESS table to in-frame rearrangements with V and J called. A share of clones is missing; checked studies link under half to unresolved V genes, and the rest is unexplained. In this sample the table shows approximately 200,000 clones, 80% to 90% of which occur a single time. Clones ranked in the top ten supply about 6.2% of the sample. The sequencing sample was made of peripheral blood. Source of these receptors: a man in his sixties who had recovered from COVID-19.

This chain joins TRBV11-2 and TRBJ2-7; 11 bases are a match to TRBD2. The CDR3 runs to 17 residues. With 4 bases clipped from V and 0 bases from J, the junction kept 8 bases outside the gene matches. CDR1 and CDR2 (germline): SGHAT, FQNNGV. DNA of the CDR3: TGTGCCAGCAGCTCGGAGGATCTAGCGGGGGGCTCCTACGAGCAGTACTTC. It yields the protein CASSSEDLAGGSYEQYF.

This chain joins TRBV12-3 or TRBV12-4 and TRBJ2-3; D remains ambiguous. The germline V and J ends were trimmed by 6 bases and 4 bases, with 11 bases remaining between them. The CDR3 runs 13 residues. CDR3 region: CASSLQTADTQYF. Written as DNA, the CDR3 is TGTGCCAGCAGCCTCCAGACTGCAGATACGCAGTATTTT.

This rearrangement joins TRBV6-2 or TRBV6-3 to TRBJ2-7; 9 bases are shared with TRBD1. Trimming took 6 bases from V and 5 from J; bases not matched to a gene: 14. The CDR3 has 16 residues. Germline V lookup: CDR1 MNHEY, CDR2 SVGEGT. This CDR3 is CASSILGQGSFHEQYF. As DNA, the CDR3 is TGTGCCAGCAGCATTCTGGGACAGGGTTCATTTCACGAGCAGTACTTC.

This clone has just one count. The rearrangement links TRBV10-3 to TRBJ2-1; 9 bases align to TRBD2. CDR3 length equals 17 residues. Trimming cost V 2 bases and J 1 base; bases outside gene matches: 6. Germline CDR1 and CDR2: ENHRY and SYGVKD. The DNA for the CDR3 is TGTGCCATCAGTGAGAGGCAGCGGGGGGAATCCTACAATGAGCAGTTCTTC. As protein: CAISERQRGESYNEQFF.

The V and J genes are TRBV5-5 and TRBJ1-5; D gene unclear. Germline V gene lookup returns CDR1 SGHKS and CDR2 YYEKEE (reference sequence). Trimming shortened V by 0 bases and J by 2 bases, and 12 bases separated the two germline ends. The CDR3 contains 16 residues. Here the CDR3 DNA reads TGTGCCAGCAGCTTGGTACCGGGTACGGGCAATCAGCCCCAGCATTTT. Encoded protein: CASSLVPGTGNQPQHF.

Note on this clone: Other DNA sequences of this sample code for an identical CDR3. The chain is built from TRBV19 and TRBJ2-1; D is possibly TRBD1 (6 bases). V dropped 5 bases and J dropped 6 bases, with 11 bases sitting between them. CDR3 length: 13 amino acids. The V gene's germline CDR1 is LNHDA and CDR2 SQIVND (reference sequence). The CDR3 region has the DNA TGTGCCAGTAGTCCCCGGACAGTCAATGAGCAGTTCTTC. It specifies CASSPRTVNEQFF. Based on the CDR3 plus reference TRBV19 and TRBJ2-1, the full variable domain is DGGITQSPKYLFRKEGQNVTLSCEQNLNHDAMYWYRQDPGQGLRLIYYSQIVNDFQKGDIAEGYSVSREKKESFPLTVTSAQKNPTAFYLCASSPRTVNEQFFGPGTRLTVL.

V usage is TRBV5-6 and J usage is TRBJ2-1; 8 nucleotides match TRBD1. With V trimmed by 0 bases and J by 6 bases, 8 bases remained unmatched. The CDR3 has 16 amino acids. CDR1 is SGHDT and CDR2 is YYEEEE in the germline V gene. The CDR3, as DNA: TGTGCCAGCAGCTTGGCTTTCACGACAGGGGTCAATGAGCAGTTCTTC. This codes for CASSLAFTTGVNEQFF.

The CDR3 spells CASSPGGTVNTEAFF. As DNA, the CDR3 is TGCGCCAGCAGTCCAGGGGGGACAGTGAACACTGAAGCTTTCTTT. This rearrangement joins TRBV10-1 to TRBJ1-1; 7 nucleotides align to TRBD1. Trimming removed 5 bases from V and 0 bases from J; junction bases left unmatched: 6. This CDR3 has 15 residues. The germline V gene has CDR1 WNHNN and CDR2 SYGVQD (reference sequence).

V usage is TRBV30 and J usage is TRBJ1-1; D is unresolved. This CDR3 is built from 13 residues. V shed 0 bases and J shed 2 bases, with 7 bases lying between them. Germline V gene data show CDR1 as GTSNPN and CDR2 as SVGIG (reference sequence). The CDR3 nucleotides read TGTGCCTGGAGTGTACTGGTAAACACTGAAGCTTTCTTT. Translation: CAWSVLVNTEAFF.

V is TRBV18 and J is TRBJ2-5; TRBD1 might be the D (5 bases). The CDR3 covers 14 residues. V was shortened by 3 bases and J by 5 bases, with 13 bases between the two germline ends. Germline lookup yields CDR1 KGHSH and CDR2 LQKENI. The CDR3 DNA sequence: TGTGCCAGCTCACCCGCAGGGAACGTGGAGACCCAGTACTTC. Its translation is CASSPAGNVETQYF.

This rearrangement joins TRBV19 to TRBJ1-2, with D possibly TRBD1 on 6 matching bases. The CDR3 runs to 15 residues. The germline V gene has CDR1 LNHDA and CDR2 SQIVND (reference sequence). Trimming took off 3 bases at V and 0 bases at J, with 11 bases between the two ends. The CDR3 spells CASSISDSANYGYTF. The CDR3 DNA reads TGTGCCAGTAGTATTTCGGACAGTGCTAACTATGGCTACACCTTC.

The chain carries TRBV7-2 and TRBJ1-1; 9 bases are a match to TRBD1. V was pared by 6 bases and J by 3 bases, with 8 bases of the junction left unmatched. CDR3 size: 15 residues. The V gene's germline CDR1 is SGHTA and CDR2 FQGNSA. The CDR3 nucleotides are TGTGCCAGCAGTCGAAGCGGACAGGGGTACACTGAAGCTTTCTTT. Amino acids: CASSRSGQGYTEAFF.

V and J are TRBV11-2 and TRBJ2-7, with D perhaps TRBD1 (6 bases). This CDR3 comprises 13 residues. In germline, CDR1 is SGHAT, CDR2 FQNNGV. V lost 5 bases and J lost 2, with 10 bases in between. The CDR3 reads CASSPGETYEQYF. CDR3 bases: TGTGCCAGCAGCCCAGGGGAGACCTACGAGCAGTACTTC.

The chain recombines TRBV3-1 (or the pseudogene TRBV3-2) with TRBJ2-7; the match to TRBD2 covers 13 bases. This CDR3 has 16 residues. Trimming at V came to 1 base and at J to 7 bases, leaving 7 bases not matched to a gene. Germline-derived CDR1 and CDR2 are LGHDT and YNNKEL (reference sequence). Here the CDR3 reads CASSQAVGTSGVEQYF. The CDR3 DNA is TGTGCCAGCAGCCAAGCCGTCGGGACTAGCGGGGTTGAGCAGTACTTC.

This clone was found once. The rearrangement joins TRBV29-1 to TRBJ1-2; the D gene is possibly TRBD1 (5 bases). The ends were cut back, 3 bases at V and 8 bases at J, with 10 bases in the middle. This CDR3 spans 11 amino acids. CDR1 is SQVTM and CDR2 is ANQGSEA in the germline V gene. The CDR3 loop is CSVDRVNGYTF. CDR3 DNA sequence: TGCAGCGTTGACAGGGTCAACGGCTACACCTTC.

The J gene is TRBJ2-2, the V gene TRBV30; D unresolved. With 5 bases removed from V and 3 bases from J, the gap between germline ends came to 4 bases. The germline gives CDR1 GTSNPN, CDR2 SVGIG (reference sequence). CDR3 length equals 11 residues. CDR3 coding DNA: TGTGCCTGGTATTACACCGGGGAGCTGTTTTTT. It encodes CAWYYTGELFF.

This clone was found once. V and J are TRBV5-1 and TRBJ2-3; D remains unclear. V dropped 8 bases and J dropped 6 bases, with 19 bases sitting between them. This CDR3 contains 14 residues. Germline CDR1 SGHRS, CDR2 YFSETQ. CDR3 protein: CASFAGSERDTQYF. The CDR3 DNA reads TGCGCCAGTTTCGCAGGATCAGAAAGGGATACGCAGTATTTT.

The chain has TRBV30 and TRBJ2-1; 7 nucleotides agree with TRBD1. The CDR3 has 15 residues. The junction had 4 bases not matched to a gene; V was cut back by 2 bases and J by 0 bases. Germline CDR1 and CDR2: GTSNPN and SVGIG (reference sequence). The CDR3 bases are TGTGCCTGGAGTCATAAGGGGGCCTCCTACAATGAGCAGTTCTTC. This gives the protein CAWSHKGASYNEQFF.